Below, 2 T cell receptor beta chains from the same sample are listed, as sequenced in a study of blood T cell repertoires in COVID-19. The method was immunoSEQ multiplex PCR; TCRdb's version includes in-frame clones alone and lacks a portion of them. The data contain approximately 200,000 clones, about 90% of them singletons. The material sequenced was PBMCs or T cells enriched from blood (not recorded which). These receptors all stem from a man aged 25-40 years who had recovered from COVID-19.

The table lists this clone with a count of one. Other DNA sequences in this specimen translate into the identical CDR3. The V and J genes are TRBV20-1 and TRBJ1-2; D possibly corresponds to TRBD1 (6 bases). This CDR3 region has 10 residues. Germline-derived CDR1 and CDR2 are DFQATT and SNEGSKA (reference sequence). V was pared by 3 bases and J by 8 bases, with 7 bases between. CDR3 bases: TGCAGTGCTAGCAGGGGAGGCTACACCTTC. It is translated as CSASRGGYTF.

The rearrangement joins TRBV6-5 to TRBJ2-7; possible D gene TRBD1, 6 bases. Trimming shortened V by 7 bases and J by 5 bases, and 21 bases separated the two germline ends. Germline V lookup: CDR1 MNHEY, CDR2 SVGAGI. This CDR3 spans 15 amino acids. CDR3 residues: CASITGQRLNDEQYF. The CDR3 DNA reads TGTGCCAGCATAACAGGGCAAAGACTAAACGACGAGCAGTACTTC.